This T cell receptor (beta chain) was captured in a study of blood T cell repertoires in COVID-19. Study-level background: Acute and convalescent COVID-19 specimens originated in the United States, Italy and Spain. Nucleic acid was either cDNA or gDNA, and it came from T cells, B-cell-depleted T cells, or PBMCs.

In the source study's methods: Reference gene primer amplification gave nucleated cell count estimates. The repertoire was sequenced with immunoSEQ multiplex PCR; TCRdb's copy has only in-frame clones and lacks some. Clone size and V and J calls were adopted from that table, with D and trimming inferred from the DNA. The repertoire holds about 60,000 clones, with roughly 79% as singletons. CDR1 is GTSNPN, CDR2 SVGIG, per germline (reference sequence). This CDR3 is built from 14 residues. This clonotype was obtained from a man in his 60s with acute or convalescent COVID-19. Sequencing was performed on peripheral blood. The chain employs TRBV30 and TRBJ1-1; D gene ambiguous. The CDR3 bases are TGTGCTGGGAGGTTTAGCAGCCTGAACACTGAAGCTTTCTTT. This translates into CAGRFSSLNTEAFF. Full variable domain (missing parts from reference TRBV30 and TRBJ1-1): SQTIHQWPATLVQPVGSPLSLECTVEGTSNPNLYWYRQAAGRGLQLLFYSVGIGQISSEVPQNLSASRPQDRQFILSSKKLLLSDSGFYLCAGRFSSLNTEAFFGQGTRLTVV.